This entry features one TCR beta chain sequence. Germline V lookup: CDR1 SGHDT, CDR2 YYEEEE. This CDR3 contains 15 residues. V gave up 3 bases and J gave up 1 base; unmatched junction bases: 4. This entry comes from a study of blood T cell repertoires in COVID-19. TCRdb keeps only in-frame clones here, not all; method: immunoSEQ multiplex PCR. The repertoire holds some 100,000 clones, with about 90% as singletons. The material sequenced was peripheral blood. The sequence was obtained from a human donor with active COVID-19. The donor label of this sample is uncertain. This chain joins TRBV5-6 and TRBJ1-1, with TRBD1 matching over 9 bases. The CDR3: CASSWTGAPNTEAFF. The CDR3 coding sequence is TGTGCCAGCAGCTGGACAGGGGCTCCGAACACTGAAGCTTTCTTT.